What follows describes a single T cell receptor beta chain. Its antigen is unknown. These data belong to a study of cytomegalovirus exposure and HLA in healthy donors. Study-wide background: The same platform was used for the roughly 130 validation repertoires as for the roughly 730 first-cohort repertoires, as reported in a later analysis. Overall study findings and caveats: Across donors, most TCRs were seen rarely, yet some public ones were widespread.

Here immunoSEQ multiplex PCR was the method, and the copy in TCRdb shows in-frame clones only, minus some. The data contain 190,000 or so clones, more than 65% of them singletons. These donors were members of the approximately 110-subject validation cohort, a group separate from the approximately 670-subject first cohort. CDR1 and CDR2 from the germline V gene are SNHLY and FYNNEI. The V segment lost 5 bases and the J segment 1 base; nucleotides outside the gene matches: 5. The CDR3 has 15 amino acids. The sequenced material came from PBMCs. The clonotype originates from a woman in her 30s in good health and CMV-seropositive. The V gene is TRBV2, the J gene TRBJ2-1; 7 nucleotides match TRBD1. DNA of the CDR3: TGTGCCAGCAGTCCCCCGGACAGGTCCTACAATGAGCAGTTCTTC. Its translation is CASSPPDRSYNEQFF.